This T cell receptor (beta chain) was obtained from a study of T cells in Graves' hyperthyroidism and ophthalmopathy. TCR beta CDR3 regions were amplified from RNA transcripts. First-round RT-PCR of the TCR CDR3 relied on the HTBI primer set. MiXCR, run by TCRdb on the multiplex PCR reads, gives a single entry per CDR3 protein. The profile shows 300,000 to 400,000 distinct CDR3 sequences, less than 15% of them singletons. J gave up 3 bases and V 9 bases, and 8 bases lay outside the gene matches. The CDR3 totals 16 residues. CDR1 MNHNS and CDR2 SASEGT come from the germline V gene. Uncontrolled infection, other autoimmune disease, pregnancy or lactation barred patients from enrollment.

The TCR was taken from a young woman with Graves' hyperthyroidism. The chain carries TRBV6-1 and TRBJ2-2; 12 positions agree with TRBD2. Material for sequencing was blood. CDR3 in DNA: TGTGCCAGTTCTCTAGCGGGGGGGCTTGACACCGGGGAGCTGTTTTTT. Protein product: CASSLAGGLDTGELFF.